Listed here are 32 T cell receptor beta chains from one sample, sequenced in a study of blood T cell repertoires in COVID-19. Here immunoSEQ multiplex PCR was the method, and the copy in TCRdb shows in-frame clones only, minus some. In the table there are 100,000 to 150,000 clones, more than 70% of which are singletons. Sequencing was performed on peripheral blood. The receptors were gathered from an older woman with acute or convalescent COVID-19.

This clone appeared a single time. J is TRBJ2-1 and V is TRBV6-5, with D maybe TRBD1 (5 bases). Germline CDR1 MNHEY, CDR2 SVGAGI. V was clipped by 4 bases and J by 2 bases, with 15 bases between them. The CDR3 consists of 16 residues. The CDR3 region has the DNA TGTGCCAGCAGTTCTGGGATTCAGGGTGCCTACAATGAGCAGTTCTTC. Amino acids: CASSSGIQGAYNEQFF.

The chain has TRBV7-9 and TRBJ1-2; D unresolved. This CDR3 has 13 amino acids. Germline lookup yields CDR1 SEHNR and CDR2 FQNEAQ (reference sequence). V shed 9 bases and J shed 8 bases, with 19 bases lying between them. CDR3 DNA sequence: TGTGCCAGTTCGGCGGGCACCCATGGGGGCTACACCTTC. It is translated as CASSAGTHGGYTF.

The chain has TRBV3-1 (or the pseudogene TRBV3-2) and TRBJ1-1, with TRBD1 as a possible D gene (5 bases). Germline assignment: CDR1 LGHDT and CDR2 YNNKEL (reference sequence). The CDR3 is made up of 15 amino acids. Trimming pared 2 bases from V and 4 bases from J, leaving 14 bases between. CDR3 in amino acids: CASSQLRVSGTEAFF. The CDR3 nucleotides read TGTGCCAGCAGCCAACTCAGGGTGTCGGGCACTGAAGCTTTCTTT.

This clone has just a few counts. Within the sample, other DNA sequences also encode this same CDR3. The gene calls are TRBV2 and TRBJ1-5, with 10 bases aligning to TRBD1. V trimming: 5 bases; J trimming: 3 bases; junction bases outside the gene matches: 4. This CDR3 region has 15 residues. The V gene's germline CDR1 is SNHLY and CDR2 FYNNEI. Written as DNA, the CDR3 is TGTGCCAGCAGTCCCGGGACAGGGGTCAATCAGCCCCAGCATTTT. It specifies CASSPGTGVNQPQHF.

This sequence joins TRBV20-1 and TRBJ2-1; possible D gene TRBD2, 5 bases. Trimming took 3 bases from V and 4 from J, leaving 13 bases between them. Germline V gene lookup returns CDR1 DFQATT and CDR2 SNEGSKA (reference sequence). The CDR3 runs 14 residues. CDR3 loop: CSASYQRSYNEQFF. The CDR3 DNA reads as TGCAGTGCTAGTTACCAGCGGAGTTACAATGAGCAGTTCTTC.

This chain links TRBV24-1 with TRBJ1-1; 10 bases line up with TRBD1. CDR1 and CDR2 (germline): KGHDR, SFDVKD. Trimming at V came to 3 bases and at J to 1 base, leaving 7 bases not matched to a gene. The CDR3 is 17 residues long. The CDR3 DNA reads TGTGCCACCAGTGATGGGGGACAGGGGAAAAGGAACACTGAAGCTTTCTTT. Residues: CATSDGGQGKRNTEAFF.

The gene calls are TRBV19 and TRBJ2-1; 11 positions agree with TRBD2. From germline, CDR1 is LNHDA and CDR2 SQIVND (reference sequence). V was clipped by 7 bases and J by 2 bases; unmatched bases: 7. The CDR3 covers 16 residues. CDR3 sequence (DNA): TGTGCCAGTATGGGTAGCGGGAGGGGTCCCTACAATGAGCAGTTCTTC. This encodes CASMGSGRGPYNEQFF.

The chain carries TRBV15 and TRBJ1-3; 7 bases align to TRBD1. This CDR3 is built from 17 residues. Trimming removed 0 bases from V and 4 bases from J; junction bases left unmatched: 9. CDR1 is LNHNV, CDR2 YYDKDF, per germline (reference sequence). This CDR3 is CATSRDHLGTAGNTIYF. The CDR3 bases are TGTGCCACCAGCAGAGATCACCTCGGGACAGCCGGAAACACCATATATTTT.

This clone was seen only once. The genes are TRBV5-1 and TRBJ2-2; tentatively, D is TRBD1 (6 bases). The CDR3 is 15 amino acids. Trimming stripped 0 bases from V and 4 bases from J, with 10 bases between. Per the germline V gene, CDR1 is SGHRS and CDR2 is YFSETQ. The CDR3 protein is CASSLGGPGTGELFF. The CDR3 region has the DNA TGCGCCAGCAGCTTGGGGGGGCCCGGCACCGGGGAGCTGTTTTTT.

J is TRBJ1-6 and V is TRBV2; 9 bases are shared with TRBD1. CDR1 and CDR2 from the germline V gene are SNHLY and FYNNEI. V gave up 3 bases and J gave up 8 bases; unmatched junction bases: 5. The CDR3 loop spans 15 amino acids. The CDR3 is CASSDGTGRDSPLHF. In nucleotides, the CDR3 is TGTGCCAGCAGTGATGGGACAGGGAGGGATTCACCCCTCCACTTT.

J is TRBJ1-5 and V is TRBV18; 9 positions match TRBD1. CDR3 length equals 15 residues. V lost 2 bases to trimming and J lost 10 bases; unmatched junction nucleotides: 9. Germline CDR1 reads KGHSH; CDR2 reads LQKENI. As DNA, the CDR3 is TGTGCCAGCTCACCAATGGGACAGGGAATCACTCCCCAGCATTTT. Its translation: CASSPMGQGITPQHF. The full variable domain, completed using reference TRBV18 and TRBJ1-5, is NAGVMQNPRHLVRRRGQEARLRCSPMKGHSHVYWYRQLPEEGLKFMVYLQKENIIDESGMPKERFSAEFPKEGPSILRIQQVVRGDSAAYFCASSPMGQGITPQHFGDGTRLSIL.

The rearrangement links TRBV20-1 to TRBJ1-2; D remains ambiguous. The CDR3 is 8 amino acids. The V gene lost 5 bases and the J gene lost 8 bases, with 3 bases spanning the gap. Germline CDR1 is DFQATT and CDR2 is SNEGSKA (reference sequence). The CDR3 here is CSAPGYTF. CDR3 in DNA: TGCAGTGCTCCAGGCTACACCTTC.

V and J are TRBV5-4 and TRBJ2-3, with TRBD1 matching over 7 bases. Germline V gene sequence: CDR1 SGHNT, CDR2 YYREEE (reference sequence). The CDR3 contains 16 residues. J gave up 0 bases and V 0 bases, and 4 bases lay outside the gene matches. The CDR3 protein is CASSLGGQASTDTQYF. CDR3 nucleotide sequence: TGTGCCAGCAGCTTGGGCGGACAGGCGAGCACAGATACGCAGTATTTT.

The genes are TRBV7-3 and TRBJ1-6; maybe TRBD1 (6 bases). Trimming shortened V by 2 bases and J by 9 bases, and 14 bases separated the two germline ends. CDR1 and CDR2 from the germline V gene are SGHTA and FQGTGA. The CDR3 sequence is 15 residues long. The CDR3 nucleotides are TGTGCCAGCAGCTTAGGGGGCAGAGGAGGTTCACCCCTCCACTTT. Residues: CASSLGGRGGSPLHF.

The chain carries TRBV27 and TRBJ2-3, with D possibly TRBD1 on 5 matching bases. The CDR3 consists of 15 residues. Germline CDR1 and CDR2: MNHEY and SMNVEV (reference sequence). The V gene lost 2 bases and the J gene lost 2 bases, with 11 bases spanning the gap. CDR3 sequence (DNA): TGTGCCAGCAGTTTAAGGGGCCAGTCCACAGATACGCAGTATTTT. Its protein product is CASSLRGQSTDTQYF.

V and J are TRBV9 and TRBJ1-1, with D possibly TRBD1 on 5 matching bases. The V and J ends lost 1 base and 3 bases respectively, with 13 bases between them. This CDR3 has 15 amino acids. CDR1 is SGDLS and CDR2 is YYNGEE in the germline V gene. For the CDR3, the DNA is TGTGCCAGCAGCGTAAGTGGGGACTTCGACACTGAAGCTTTCTTT. Protein sequence: CASSVSGDFDTEAFF.

The CDR3 nucleotides are TGTGCCAGCAGCACACAGGGCGGGCGTCCTTGGTATGGCTACACCTTC. Encoded protein: CASSTQGGRPWYGYTF. This rearrangement joins TRBV7-9 to TRBJ1-2, with a weak D call TRBD1 (6 bases). CDR1 SEHNR and CDR2 FQNEAQ come from the germline V gene (reference sequence). The CDR3 has 16 amino acids. V was shortened by 5 bases and J by 5 bases, with 21 bases between the two germline ends.

The V and J genes are TRBV15 and TRBJ2-6; 7 nucleotides match TRBD1. Germline trimming cut 8 bases from V and 2 bases from J; bases unmatched to any gene: 12. Germline V gene lookup returns CDR1 LNHNV and CDR2 YYDKDF (reference sequence). The CDR3 totals 17 residues. CDR3: CATRNYGTGAGANVLTF. CDR3 sequence (DNA): TGTGCCACCCGGAATTATGGAACAGGGGCTGGGGCCAACGTCCTGACTTTC. The full variable domain, rest sourced from reference TRBV15 and TRBJ2-6, is DAMVIQNPRYQVTQFGKPVTLSCSQTLNHNVMYWYQQKSSQAPKLLFHYYDKDFNNEADTPDNFQSRRPNTSFCFLDIRSPGLGDTAMYLCATRNYGTGAGANVLTFGAGSRLTVL.

This clone was detected only once. CDR3 amino acids: CASSQGWGGTNEKLFF. The DNA of the CDR3 is TGTGCCAGCAGCCAGGGATGGGGAGGGACTAATGAAAAACTGTTTTTT. The V call is TRBV3-1 (or the pseudogene TRBV3-2), the J call TRBJ1-4, with D uncertain. This CDR3 has 16 amino acids. Germline V gives CDR1 LGHDT, CDR2 YNNKEL (reference sequence). V gave up 3 bases and J gave up 2 bases, with 13 bases separating them.

The rearrangement links TRBV9 to TRBJ2-1; TRBD1 might be the D (6 bases). Trimming removed 0 bases from V and 10 bases from J, with 8 bases in between. The length of the CDR3 is 12 residues. Germline V lookup: CDR1 SGDLS, CDR2 YYNGEE. The CDR3: CASSVGGGEQFF. The DNA for the CDR3 is TGTGCCAGCAGCGTAGGAGGGGGAGAGCAGTTCTTC.

The chain couples TRBV11-2 to TRBJ1-3, with D perhaps TRBD1 (5 bases). This CDR3 is built from 16 residues. The germline V gene has CDR1 SGHAT and CDR2 FQNNGV. V was trimmed by 1 base and J by 2 bases, leaving 12 bases between them. The CDR3 nucleotides read TGTGCCAGCAGCTTAGGTACGGGACTCCCTGGAAACACCATATATTTT. Protein product: CASSLGTGLPGNTIYF.

V gene TRBV5-1 combines with J gene TRBJ2-5; D gene ambiguous. Germline CDR1 is SGHRS and CDR2 is YFSETQ. The CDR3 sequence is 15 residues long. V lost 1 base and J lost 2, with 12 bases in between. The DNA of the CDR3 is TGCGCCAGCAGCTTGTCCGCGTTAGCACAAGAGACCCAGTACTTC. Translation gives CASSLSALAQETQYF.

The chain has TRBV5-5 and TRBJ2-3; D gene uncertain. The V end lost 0 bases, the J end lost 2 bases, and 7 bases lay between the germline ends. CDR1 and CDR2 (germline): SGHKS, YYEKEE (reference sequence). CDR3 length: 14 residues. The DNA of the CDR3 is TGTGCCAGCAGCTTGGAGCCTTCCACAGATACGCAGTATTTT. Protein: CASSLEPSTDTQYF.

This sequence joins TRBV28 and TRBJ1-4; D is uncertain. Trimming took 4 bases from V and 7 from J, leaving 16 bases between them. This CDR3 contains 15 residues. Germline V gene data show CDR1 as MDHEN and CDR2 as SYDVKM. For the CDR3, the DNA is TGTGCCAGCAGTTCTCCGACGGACCGGGGTGAAAAACTGTTTTTT. As protein: CASSSPTDRGEKLFF.

This chain uses TRBV6-5 with TRBJ1-5; tentatively, D is TRBD1 (6 bases). Trimming took 4 bases from V and 1 from J, leaving 14 bases between them. Per germline, CDR1 MNHEY and CDR2 SVGAGI. The CDR3 sequence is 16 residues long. This CDR3 reads CASSLTGQASNQPQHF. DNA of the CDR3: TGTGCCAGCAGTTTAACAGGGCAGGCCAGCAATCAGCCCCAGCATTTT.

The chain links TRBV9 to TRBJ2-1, with 8 positions matching TRBD2. The CDR3 loop spans 15 amino acids. With 1 base clipped from V and 3 bases from J, the junction kept 3 bases outside the gene matches. Germline assignment: CDR1 SGDLS and CDR2 YYNGEE. CDR3 loop: CASSVNSGNYNEQFF. The DNA of the CDR3 is TGTGCCAGCAGCGTAAATAGCGGGAACTACAATGAGCAGTTCTTC.

The rearrangement joins TRBV7-9 to TRBJ1-2; D possibly corresponds to TRBD1 (5 bases). This CDR3 spans 15 amino acids. The germline CDR1 and CDR2 sequences are SEHNR and FQNEAQ (reference sequence). Trimming took off 7 bases at V and 2 bases at J, with 17 bases between the two ends. CDR3: CASTPGVGGNYGYTF. CDR3 nucleotides: TGTGCCAGCACCCCGGGCGTCGGGGGGAACTATGGCTACACCTTC. Variable domain in full (rest from reference TRBV7-9 and TRBJ1-2): DTGVSQNPRHKITKRGQNVTFRCDPISEHNRLYWYRQTLGQGPEFLTYFQNEAQLEKSRLLSDRFSAERPKGSFSTLEIQRTEQGDSAMYLCASTPGVGGNYGYTFGSGTRLTVV.

The chain carries TRBV28 and TRBJ2-5, with D possibly TRBD1 on 10 matching bases. The germline gives CDR1 MDHEN, CDR2 SYDVKM. This CDR3 spans 19 amino acids. Trimming shortened V by 4 bases and J by 6 bases, and 30 bases separated the two germline ends. CDR3 residues: CASSSGTGVVAGGLKTQYF. CDR3 nucleotides: TGTGCCAGCAGTTCCGGGACAGGGGTTGTGGCGGGAGGGCTAAAGACCCAGTACTTC.

This chain uses TRBV5-5 with TRBJ2-2; tentative D call: TRBD1 (5 bases). The CDR3 loop spans 16 amino acids. The ends were cut back, 0 bases at V and 0 bases at J, with 9 bases in the middle. Germline CDR1 is SGHKS and CDR2 is YYEKEE (reference sequence). CDR3 sequence: CASSLGAGPNTGELFF. The CDR3 bases are TGTGCCAGCAGCTTGGGGGCAGGGCCGAACACCGGGGAGCTGTTTTTT.

The J gene is TRBJ1-3, the V gene TRBV3-1 (or the pseudogene TRBV3-2); no reliable D call. The germline V and J ends were trimmed by 3 bases and 0 bases, with 3 bases remaining between them. This CDR3 is 13 amino acids long. Germline V gives CDR1 LGHDT, CDR2 YNNKEL (reference sequence). CDR3 residues: CASSHYSGNTIYF. In DNA, the CDR3 is TGTGCCAGCAGCCACTACTCTGGAAACACCATATATTTT.

The DNA for the CDR3 is TGTGCCAGCAGCGTAGAGGCAGGGTCCCCTTATGGCTACACCTTC. It yields the protein CASSVEAGSPYGYTF. The chain uses TRBV9 and TRBJ1-2; D may be TRBD1 (5 bases). This CDR3 comprises 15 residues. V lost 0 bases and J lost 5, with 14 bases in between. CDR1 is SGDLS and CDR2 is YYNGEE in the germline V gene.

V is TRBV9 and J is TRBJ1-2, with 7 bases identical to TRBD1. Trimming removed 3 bases from V and 8 bases from J; junction bases left unmatched: 25. Per the germline V gene, CDR1 is SGDLS and CDR2 is YYNGEE. This CDR3 has 19 residues. CDR3 in DNA: TGTGCCAGCAGCGCCTCCCGACAGAAGCAGGGGGAGTGGAGTGGGGGCTACACCTTC. This translates into CASSASRQKQGEWSGGYTF.